This T cell receptor beta chain was obtained from a study of T cell changes during pregnancy in multiple sclerosis. V lost 1 base and J lost 8, with 3 bases in between. CDR3 size: 11 residues. CDR1 and CDR2 from the germline V gene are SGHTA and FQGNSA. Assay used: immunoSEQ multiplex PCR; TCRdb lists only in-frame clones, some missing. Here the sample spans tens of thousands of clones, around 92% being singletons. This specimen was peripheral blood, taken in the third trimester of pregnancy. This receptor was obtained from a female donor in good health, enrolled as a control in a pregnancy study. The chain combines TRBV7-2 with TRBJ2-1; D is uncertain. The CDR3 nucleotides are TGTGCCAGCAGCTTAGTCTATGAGCAGTTCTTC. This encodes CASSLVYEQFF.